This TCR beta chain was obtained from a study of blood T cell repertoires in COVID-19. The CDR3 extends over 16 amino acids. Per the germline V gene, CDR1 is SNHLY and CDR2 is FYNNEI. V was clipped by 6 bases and J by 3 bases, with 17 bases between them. Libraries were prepared by immunoSEQ multiplex PCR; TCRdb keeps only in-frame clonotypes and omits some of them. The sample yields hundreds of thousands of clones, 85% seen once. The specimen sequenced was peripheral blood. The rearrangement uses TRBV2 and TRBJ2-2; TRBD1 might be the D (7 bases). The sequence was obtained from a man in his forties or fifties with active or convalescent COVID-19. Here the CDR3 reads CASRLRGTAYTGELFF. Written as DNA, the CDR3 is TGTGCCAGCAGACTTCGCGGGACAGCTTACACCGGGGAGCTGTTTTTT.